This T cell receptor beta chain was identified during a study of T cell responses to AZD1222 COVID-19 vaccine. The method was immunoSEQ multiplex PCR; TCRdb's version includes in-frame clones alone and lacks a portion of them. The table lists 95,000 to 100,000 clones, roughly 90% of them singletons. The V and J ends lost 4 bases and 9 bases, in that order; junction bases with no gene match: 6. The germline V gene encodes CDR1 KGHDR and CDR2 SFDVKD. This CDR3 has 15 residues. The gene calls are TRBV24-1 and TRBJ2-1, with TRBD2 matching 12 bases. This clonotype was obtained from an adult in good health. The material sequenced was peripheral blood, taken on day 0 of AZD1222 vaccination. The CDR3 DNA is TGTGCCACCAGTGAATTCGGGACTAGCGGGTCTGAGCAGTTCTTC. Amino acid sequence: CATSEFGTSGSEQFF.